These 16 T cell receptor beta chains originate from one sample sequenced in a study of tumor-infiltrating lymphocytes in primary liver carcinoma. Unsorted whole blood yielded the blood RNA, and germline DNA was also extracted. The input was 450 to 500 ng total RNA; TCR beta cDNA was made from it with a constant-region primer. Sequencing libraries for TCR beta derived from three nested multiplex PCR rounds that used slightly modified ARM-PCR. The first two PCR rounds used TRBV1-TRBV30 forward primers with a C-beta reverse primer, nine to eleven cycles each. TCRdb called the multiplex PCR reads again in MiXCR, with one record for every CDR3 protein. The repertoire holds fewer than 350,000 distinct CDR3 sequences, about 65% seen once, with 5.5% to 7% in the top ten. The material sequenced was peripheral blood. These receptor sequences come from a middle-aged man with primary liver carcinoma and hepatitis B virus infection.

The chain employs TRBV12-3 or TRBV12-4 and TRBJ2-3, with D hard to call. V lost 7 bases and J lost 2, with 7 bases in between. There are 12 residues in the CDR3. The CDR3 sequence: CASTHDTDTQYF. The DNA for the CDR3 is TGTGCCAGCACCCACGACACAGATACGCAGTATTTT.

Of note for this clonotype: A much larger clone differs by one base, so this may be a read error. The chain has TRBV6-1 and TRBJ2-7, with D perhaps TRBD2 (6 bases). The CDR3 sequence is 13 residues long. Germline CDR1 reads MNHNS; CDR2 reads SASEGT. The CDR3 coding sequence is TGTGCCTGTGGAGCGGGTGGGTCCTACAAGCAGTACTTC. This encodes CACGAGGSYKQYF.

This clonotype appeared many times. The CDR3 loop is CASSPGSSSYNEQFF. The CDR3 DNA is TGTGCCAGCAGCCCAGGGTCGAGCTCCTACAATGAGCAGTTCTTC. V gene TRBV6-5 combines with J gene TRBJ2-1; D is possibly TRBD1 (5 bases). CDR1 and CDR2 (germline): MNHEY, SVGAGI. V lost 6 bases, J lost 0 bases, and 12 bases lay in between. CDR3 size: 15 residues.

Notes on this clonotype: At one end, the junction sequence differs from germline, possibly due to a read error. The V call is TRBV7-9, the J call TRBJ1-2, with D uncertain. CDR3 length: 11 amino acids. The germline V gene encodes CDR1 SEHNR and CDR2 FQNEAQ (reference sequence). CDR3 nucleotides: TGTACCAGCATTGGGGTCTATGGCTACACCTTC. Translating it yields CTSIGVYGYTF. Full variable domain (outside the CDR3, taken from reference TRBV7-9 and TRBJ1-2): DTGVSQNPRHKITKRGQNVTFRCDPISEHNRLYWYRQTLGQGPEFLTYFQNEAQLEKSRLLSDRFSAERPKGSFSTLEIQRTEQGDSAMYLCTSIGVYGYTFGSGTRLTVV.

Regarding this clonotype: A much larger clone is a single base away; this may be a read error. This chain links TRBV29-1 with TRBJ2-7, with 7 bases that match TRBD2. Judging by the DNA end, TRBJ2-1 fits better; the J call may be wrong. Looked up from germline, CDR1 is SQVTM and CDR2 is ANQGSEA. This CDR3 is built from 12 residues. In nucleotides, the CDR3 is TGCAGCGTAGCGGGGCTTTCCTACGAGCAGTTCTTC. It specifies CSVAGLSYEQFF.

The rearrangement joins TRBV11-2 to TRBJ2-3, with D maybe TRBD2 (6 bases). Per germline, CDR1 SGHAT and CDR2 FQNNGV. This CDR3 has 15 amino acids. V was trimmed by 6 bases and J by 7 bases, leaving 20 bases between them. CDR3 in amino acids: CASSSPESGGNTQYF. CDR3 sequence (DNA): TGTGCCAGCAGTTCCCCGGAATCTGGCGGGAATACGCAGTATTTT.

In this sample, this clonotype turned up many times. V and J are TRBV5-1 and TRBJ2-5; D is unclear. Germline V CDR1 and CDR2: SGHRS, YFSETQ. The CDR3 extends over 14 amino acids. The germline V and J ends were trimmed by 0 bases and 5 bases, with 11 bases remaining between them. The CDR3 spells CASSLEAMAETQYF. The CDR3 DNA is TGCGCCAGCAGCTTGGAGGCGATGGCGGAGACCCAGTACTTC.

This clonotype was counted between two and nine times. The CDR3 loop reads CSAPRGGARNEQYF. CDR3 DNA sequence: TGCAGTGCTCCAAGGGGCGGAGCCCGGAACGAGCAGTACTTC. The chain joins TRBV20-1 to TRBJ2-7, with a possible D match to TRBD1 (5 bases). CDR1 and CDR2 from the germline V gene are DFQATT and SNEGSKA (reference sequence). V was trimmed by 5 bases and J by 5 bases, leaving 19 bases between them. This CDR3 contains 14 residues.

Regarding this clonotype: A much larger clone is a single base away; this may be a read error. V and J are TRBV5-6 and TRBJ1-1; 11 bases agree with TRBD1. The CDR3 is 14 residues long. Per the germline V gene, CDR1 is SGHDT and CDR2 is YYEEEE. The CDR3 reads CASSSGQGDTKAFF. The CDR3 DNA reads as TGTGCCAGCAGCTCGGGACAGGGGGACACTAAAGCTTTCTTT.

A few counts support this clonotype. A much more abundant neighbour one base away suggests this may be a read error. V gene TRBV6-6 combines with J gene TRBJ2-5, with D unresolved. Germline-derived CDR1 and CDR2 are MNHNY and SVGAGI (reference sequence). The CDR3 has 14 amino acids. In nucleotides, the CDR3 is TGTACCAGCAGTTACTCAGTACTGAGAGAGACCCAGTACTTC. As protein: CTSSYSVLRETQYF.

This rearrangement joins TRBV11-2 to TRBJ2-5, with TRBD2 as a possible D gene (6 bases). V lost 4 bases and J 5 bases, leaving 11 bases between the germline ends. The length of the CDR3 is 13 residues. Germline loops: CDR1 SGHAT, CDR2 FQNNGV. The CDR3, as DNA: TGTGCCAGCAGCTCTCGACTAGAGGAGACCCAGTACTTC. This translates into CASSSRLEETQYF.

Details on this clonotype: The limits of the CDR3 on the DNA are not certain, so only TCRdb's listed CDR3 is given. CDR3 amino acids: CSVGLIAGNTGSCFF. The genes are TRBV29-1 and TRBJ2-2; the table assigns TRBD2, which was not confirmed against the DNA. Germline CDR1 SQVTM, CDR2 ANQGSEA. The CDR3 is 15 residues long, ends included.

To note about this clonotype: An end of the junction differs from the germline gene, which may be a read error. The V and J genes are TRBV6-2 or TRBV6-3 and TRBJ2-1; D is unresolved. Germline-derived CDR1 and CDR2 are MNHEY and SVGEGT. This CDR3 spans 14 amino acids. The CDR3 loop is CASSYQPERPWQFF. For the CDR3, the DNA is TGTGCGAGCAGCTACCAGCCGGAGCGCCCCTGGCAGTTCTTC.

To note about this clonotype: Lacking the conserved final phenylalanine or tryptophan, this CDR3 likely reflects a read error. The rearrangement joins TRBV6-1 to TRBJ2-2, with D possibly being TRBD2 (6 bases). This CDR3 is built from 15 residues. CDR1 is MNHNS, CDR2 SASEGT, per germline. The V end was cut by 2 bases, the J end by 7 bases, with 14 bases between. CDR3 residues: CASSEPGTVGGELFV. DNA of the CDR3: TGTGCCAGCAGTGAACCCGGGACTGTGGGCGGGGAGCTGTTTGTT.

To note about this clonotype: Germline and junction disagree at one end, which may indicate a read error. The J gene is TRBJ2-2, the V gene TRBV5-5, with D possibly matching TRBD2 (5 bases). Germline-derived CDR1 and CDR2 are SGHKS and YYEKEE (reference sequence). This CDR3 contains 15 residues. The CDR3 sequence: CASSLGWTNTGELLF. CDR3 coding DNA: TGTGCCAGCAGCTTGGGTTGGACGAACACCGGGGAGCTACTTTTT.

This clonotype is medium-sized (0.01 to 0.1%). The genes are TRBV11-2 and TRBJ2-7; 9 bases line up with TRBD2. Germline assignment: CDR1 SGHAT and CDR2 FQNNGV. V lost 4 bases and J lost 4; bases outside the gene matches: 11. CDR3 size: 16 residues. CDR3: CASSSGAAGGLYEQYF. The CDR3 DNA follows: TGTGCCAGCAGCTCCGGGGCGGCGGGAGGGCTTTACGAGCAGTACTTC.